This T cell receptor (beta chain) was obtained from a study of technical replicates of blood from a handful of donors. This CDR3 is built from 16 residues. J was trimmed by 0 bases and V by 4 bases; bases with no gene match: 8. In germline, CDR1 is SEHNR, CDR2 FQNEAQ (reference sequence). Here immunoSEQ multiplex PCR was the method, and the copy in TCRdb shows in-frame clones only, minus some. The repertoire includes about 80,000 clones, 97% of them detected once, and 0.15% to 0.2% sits in the top ten. The V call is TRBV7-9, the J call TRBJ2-7; TRBD1 agrees at 8 bases. Sequencing was carried out using T cells isolated from PBMCs. The TCR sequence derives from a human donor in good health. The CDR3 nucleotides read TGTGCCAGCAGCTGGAAGACAGGGGCCTTCTCCTACGAGCAGTACTTC. As protein: CASSWKTGAFSYEQYF.